This T cell receptor (beta chain) was captured in a study of cytomegalovirus exposure and HLA in healthy donors. Study results and caveats: Earlier results showed most TCR beta V segments being productive about 87% or about 30% of the time. Later work found that TCR association rates differed between HLA loci; DRB1 had the most and HLA-C the fewest.

CDR3 size: 18 residues. Germline CDR1 and CDR2: LGHNA and YSLEER. J lost 6 bases, V lost 5 bases, and 13 bases had no gene match. This clone was seen only a few times. Its specificity is not known. PCR was performed using 60 Vbeta and 13 Jbeta primers. Here immunoSEQ multiplex PCR was the method, and the copy in TCRdb shows in-frame clones only, minus some. This table holds fewer than 200,000 clones, around three quarters found once. This clonotype was sampled from a man aged 40-55 years in good health and CMV-seronegative. The V call is TRBV4-3, the J call TRBJ2-2; TRBD1 matches 12 bases. Material for sequencing was PBMCs. The CDR3 DNA follows: TGCGCCAGCAGCGCGAGCGGGACAGGGGGCATCTGGGCCGGGGAGCTGTTTTTT. Encoded protein: CASSASGTGGIWAGELFF.